The 7 T cell receptor beta chains in this list originate from one sample, sequenced in a study of shared clonotypes between healthy human individuals. Assay used: immunoSEQ multiplex PCR; TCRdb lists only in-frame clones, some missing. The data show around 510,000 clones, with roughly 95% seen just once and around 0.067% held by the top ten. What was sequenced was naive CD4+ T cells sorted from blood. This sample's subset: CD45RA+ positively selected. The receptors here all came from a woman aged 25 to 39 in good health.

This clone occurred once. V gene TRBV7-9 combines with J gene TRBJ2-7; D remains ambiguous. The V and J ends lost 5 bases and 0 bases respectively, with 8 bases between them. This CDR3 contains 13 residues. From germline, CDR1 is SEHNR and CDR2 FQNEAQ (reference sequence). CDR3 nucleotides: TGTGCCAGCAGCCTCTTCACCTCCTACGAGCAGTACTTC. This translates into CASSLFTSYEQYF.

The chain joins TRBV18 to TRBJ1-5; D might be TRBD1 (6 bases). The V end was cut by 2 bases, the J end by 7 bases, with 21 bases between. The CDR3 spans 17 residues. Germline V gives CDR1 KGHSH, CDR2 LQKENI. CDR3: CASSPRGPDSAGQPQHF. The CDR3 coding sequence is TGTGCCAGCTCACCAAGGGGCCCGGACAGCGCTGGGCAGCCCCAGCATTTT.

This clone was counted once. This sequence joins TRBV14 and TRBJ2-1; D remains unclear. Germline CDR1 is SGHDN and CDR2 is FVKESK. V was pared by 3 bases and J by 0 bases, with 12 bases between. This CDR3 has 16 residues. CDR3 DNA sequence: TGTGCCAGCAGCCATTTAGGTCGGAGCTCCTACAATGAGCAGTTCTTC. This sequence encodes CASSHLGRSSYNEQFF. Based on the CDR3 plus reference TRBV14 and TRBJ2-1, the full variable domain is EAGVTQFPSHSVIEKGQTVTLRCDPISGHDNLYWYRRVMGKEIKFLLHFVKESKQDESGMPNNRFLAERTGGTYSTLKVQPAELEDSGVYFCASSHLGRSSYNEQFFGPGTRLTVL.

The chain recombines TRBV6-1 with TRBJ2-1, with TRBD2 identical over 8 bases. V lost 2 bases, J lost 2 bases, and 5 bases stayed unmatched. CDR3 length: 16 residues. Germline CDR1 is MNHNS and CDR2 is SASEGT. The CDR3 DNA reads as TGTGCCAGCAGTGAATATAGGACTAGCCCCTACAATGAGCAGTTCTTC. Translation: CASSEYRTSPYNEQFF.

V usage is TRBV11-2 and J usage is TRBJ2-2; 11 bases match TRBD2. The CDR3 is made up of 17 amino acids. In germline, CDR1 is SGHAT, CDR2 FQNNGV. Germline trimming cut 3 bases from V and 4 bases from J; bases unmatched to any gene: 7. The CDR3 coding sequence is TGTGCCAGCAGCTTTGGGTCGCTAGCGGGAGGCACCGGGGAGCTGTTTTTT. Translated: CASSFGSLAGGTGELFF.

As to this clone: This specimen includes other DNA sequences encoding the same CDR3. The rearrangement joins TRBV5-1 to TRBJ1-2; 9 bases match TRBD1. V trimming: 0 bases; J trimming: 6 bases; junction bases outside the gene matches: 3. The CDR3 runs 14 residues. Germline-derived CDR1 and CDR2 are SGHRS and YFSETQ. The CDR3 sequence: CASSLGGQGNGYTF. The CDR3, as DNA: TGCGCCAGCAGCTTGGGGGGACAGGGAAATGGCTACACCTTC.

The J gene is TRBJ2-7, the V gene TRBV2, with 10 bases lining up with TRBD2. Germline V CDR1 and CDR2: SNHLY, FYNNEI. The CDR3 is made up of 13 amino acids. With 8 bases clipped from V and 1 base from J, the junction kept 2 bases outside the gene matches. CDR3 sequence reads: CASEAGGSYEQYF. CDR3 in DNA: TGTGCCAGCGAAGCGGGAGGGTCCTACGAGCAGTACTTC.